The sequence of this T cell receptor beta chain was determined in a study of cytomegalovirus exposure and HLA in healthy donors. Broader study findings: Some TCR beta chains (roughly 150 of them) were listed as cytomegalovirus-associated. Most CMV-associated TCR beta chains appeared HLA-restricted in a later analysis. Clonal expansion, a later analysis showed, was greater in HLA-associated TCR beta chains than in equally common others.

With 5 bases clipped from V and 4 bases from J, the junction kept 5 bases outside the gene matches. Germline V gives CDR1 SGHRS, CDR2 YFSETQ. The length of the CDR3 is 14 residues. Concerning this clone itself: Antigen specificity is unknown.

PCR primers comprised 60 Vbeta and 13 Jbeta primers. The table came from immunoSEQ multiplex PCR; TCRdb's copy has only in-frame clones and leaves some out. This repertoire shows some 99,000 clones, roughly four fifths found once; its top ten account for approximately 8%. Material for sequencing was PBMCs. The rearrangement joins TRBV5-1 to TRBJ2-1; TRBD2 aligns across 8 bases. This receptor was taken from a female donor in good health and CMV-seronegative. The CDR3 here is CASSSSGGYNEQFF. CDR3 sequence (DNA): TGCGCCAGCAGTTCGAGCGGGGGTTACAATGAGCAGTTCTTC.